The clone carrying this T cell receptor (beta chain) turned up a few times. Its target is unknown. CDR3 size: 14 residues. Germline lookup yields CDR1 SNHLY and CDR2 FYNNEI. V lost 7 bases and J lost 5, with 16 bases in between. These data belong to a study of beta chain features in type 1 diabetes. Whole-study findings and limits: Whatever favoring of shorter templates PCR might show would apply equally to patients and controls. Fewer junction insertions and more nucleotide deletions appeared in type 1 diabetes patients. Moderately but significantly shorter TCRB CDR3s were found in Type 1 diabetes patients in all four CD4+ subsets.

cDNA synthesis used the whole RNA isolate, giving expressed TCRB sequences. The repertoire was sequenced with immunoSEQ multiplex PCR; TCRdb's copy has only in-frame clones and lacks some. The data contain roughly 730,000 clones, 13% of them singletons. Sequenced input: naive CD4+ T cells from blood. The sequence was obtained from a man between 18 and 29 years old with type 1 diabetes. J is TRBJ2-3 and V is TRBV2; tentatively, D is TRBD2 (7 bases). The CDR3 reads CASTGWGGKDTQYF. The CDR3, as DNA: TGTGCCAGCACGGGATGGGGGGGCAAAGATACGCAGTATTTT.